The next 23 T cell receptor beta chains were all read from a single sample in a study of shared clonotypes between healthy human individuals. Measured with immunoSEQ multiplex PCR; TCRdb has only the in-frame clones, and not every one. The repertoire includes 2 million to 2.5 million clones, 90% to 96% of them detected once, and 0.1% to 0.15% sits in the top ten. Material for sequencing was naive CD4+ T cells sorted from blood. Subset given: CD45RA+ positively selected. Every receptor here comes from a man aged 18 to 35 in good health.

This clone was detected only once. The rearrangement uses TRBV7-2 and TRBJ2-2; TRBD2 aligns across 8 bases. The ends lost 5 bases at V and 5 bases at J; junction bases unmatched: 4. Germline V lookup: CDR1 SGHTA, CDR2 FQGNSA. The CDR3 is 14 residues long. Written as DNA, the CDR3 is TGTGCCAGCAGCGTAACTAGCGGTACCGGGGAGCTGTTTTTT. It specifies CASSVTSGTGELFF.

The gene calls are TRBV18 and TRBJ2-7, with 9 bases fitting TRBD2. The CDR3 covers 14 residues. The J segment lost 7 bases and the V segment lost 2 bases, leaving 6 bases of the junction unmatched. Germline CDR1 reads KGHSH; CDR2 reads LQKENI. CDR3 region: CASSPGTSSREQYF. CDR3 bases: TGTGCCAGCTCACCAGGGACTAGCTCGAGGGAGCAGTACTTC.

The chain combines TRBV25-1 with TRBJ1-5; weak D call: TRBD1 (5 bases). Germline V CDR1 and CDR2: MGHDK, SYGVNS. The V gene lost 7 bases and the J gene lost 4 bases, with 26 bases spanning the gap. This CDR3 contains 18 residues. The chain's CDR3 is CASKSPRVGGGGNQPQHF. The CDR3 DNA sequence: TGTGCCAGCAAGAGTCCGCGGGTTGGGGGGGGAGGTAATCAGCCCCAGCATTTT.

This chain joins TRBV11-2 and TRBJ2-7; no definite D call. CDR3 length: 14 amino acids. Trimming cost V 1 base and J 2 bases, with 9 bases left between them. Germline assignment: CDR1 SGHAT and CDR2 FQNNGV. The CDR3 bases are TGTGCCAGCAGCTTAGGTGGCGCACCCTACGAGCAGTACTTC. It is translated as CASSLGGAPYEQYF.

CDR3 bases: TGTGCCAGCAGCCATTCCGACAGGAAAAATGAAAAACTGTTTTTT. Residues: CASSHSDRKNEKLFF. The V call is TRBV14, the J call TRBJ1-4; tentative D call: TRBD1 (6 bases). The CDR3 contains 15 residues. Trimming stripped 3 bases from V and 5 bases from J, with 13 bases between. Germline-derived CDR1 and CDR2 are SGHDN and FVKESK.

The rearrangement links TRBV7-2 to TRBJ2-3; D might be TRBD2 (6 bases). Trimming cost V 1 base and J 2 bases, with 7 bases left between them. The CDR3 covers 14 residues. Germline CDR1 SGHTA, CDR2 FQGNSA. The CDR3 bases are TGTGCCAGCAGCTTAGTACTAGCCACAGATACGCAGTATTTT. Protein: CASSLVLATDTQYF.

This clone was seen only once. The rearrangement uses TRBV7-9 and TRBJ2-3; perhaps TRBD2 as D (5 bases). From germline, CDR1 is SEHNR and CDR2 FQNEAQ (reference sequence). The V gene lost 1 base and the J gene lost 3 bases, with 11 bases spanning the gap. The CDR3 sequence is 15 residues long. CDR3 coding DNA: TGTGCCAGCAGCTTAGGGGAGACCATTACAGATACGCAGTATTTT. Amino acid sequence: CASSLGETITDTQYF.

This chain joins TRBV25-1 and TRBJ1-2; possibly TRBD1 for D (5 bases). Germline CDR1 MGHDK, CDR2 SYGVNS. Trimming took 3 bases from V and 6 from J, leaving 11 bases between them. The CDR3 loop spans 13 amino acids. CDR3 nucleotide sequence: TGTGCCAGCAGTGACCGGGGGTATGATGGCTACACCTTC. It specifies CASSDRGYDGYTF.

Regarding this clone: This same CDR3 is encoded by further DNA sequences in the sample. The chain links TRBV7-3 to TRBJ2-2; D unclear. The germline gives CDR1 SGHTA, CDR2 FQGTGA. The ends were cut back, 0 bases at V and 1 base at J, with 3 bases in the middle. The CDR3 has 14 residues. The CDR3 sequence: CASSLTLNTGELFF. CDR3 DNA: TGTGCCAGCAGCTTAACCCTGAACACCGGGGAGCTGTTTTTT.

V is TRBV27 and J is TRBJ2-7; a weak D match, TRBD1 (6 bases). The germline V and J ends were trimmed by 6 bases and 4 bases, with 16 bases remaining between them. From germline, CDR1 is MNHEY and CDR2 SMNVEV (reference sequence). This CDR3 has 14 residues. CDR3 loop: CASRPTIQGYEQYF. CDR3 nucleotide sequence: TGTGCCAGCAGACCAACCATACAGGGTTACGAGCAGTACTTC.

V is TRBV4-3 and J is TRBJ2-1, with 9 nucleotides matching TRBD1. V lost 4 bases, J lost 6 bases, and 10 bases stayed unmatched. The CDR3 contains 16 residues. The V gene's germline CDR1 is LGHNA and CDR2 YSLEER. The CDR3 here is CASSLTGTGPGNEQFF. DNA for the CDR3: TGCGCCAGCAGCCTAACCGGGACAGGGCCTGGCAATGAGCAGTTCTTC.

The genes are TRBV7-2 and TRBJ2-7, with TRBD1 matching 7 bases. The CDR3 covers 15 residues. The V and J ends lost 1 base and 3 bases, in that order; junction bases with no gene match: 6. From germline, CDR1 is SGHTA and CDR2 FQGNSA. The CDR3 is CASSLVVRGFYEQYF. CDR3 in DNA: TGTGCCAGCAGCTTAGTTGTCAGGGGGTTCTACGAGCAGTACTTC.

J is TRBJ1-4 and V is TRBV6-5; no clear D. CDR3 length: 14 amino acids. CDR1 and CDR2 (germline): MNHEY, SVGAGI. Trimming took off 4 bases at V and 3 bases at J, with 9 bases between the two ends. The CDR3 here is CASSSGWANEKLFF. Written as DNA, the CDR3 is TGTGCCAGCAGTTCAGGTTGGGCTAATGAAAAACTGTTTTTT.

As concerns this clone: Other DNA sequences of this sample code for an identical CDR3. The chain combines TRBV7-3 with TRBJ2-3; no firm D call. The CDR3 length is 15 residues. In germline, CDR1 is SGHTA, CDR2 FQGTGA. The germline V and J ends were trimmed by 1 base and 2 bases, with 10 bases remaining between them. The CDR3 region is CASSLNPGSTDTQYF. As DNA, the CDR3 is TGTGCCAGCAGCTTAAATCCAGGTTCCACAGATACGCAGTATTTT.

A word on this clone: Other DNA sequences from this sample encode an identical CDR3 as well. The V call is TRBV2, the J call TRBJ2-5; D is possibly TRBD1 or TRBD2 (5 bases each). Trimming left V 6 bases short and J 5 bases short, with 13 bases between. CDR1 and CDR2 (germline): SNHLY, FYNNEI. This CDR3 spans 13 amino acids. The CDR3 spells CASRGTVKETQYF. CDR3 DNA: TGTGCCAGCAGGGGGACGGTAAAGGAGACCCAGTACTTC.

In nucleotides, the CDR3 is TGTGCCAGCAGCTTGGGTCCGGGAACTATCTACGAGCAGTACTTC. Amino acids: CASSLGPGTIYEQYF. This rearrangement joins TRBV5-5 to TRBJ2-7; D might be TRBD2 (5 bases). V lost 0 bases to trimming and J lost 3 bases, with 13 bases between them. Germline values: CDR1 SGHKS, CDR2 YYEKEE (reference sequence). The CDR3 extends over 15 amino acids.

The chain combines TRBV5-8 with TRBJ2-7; D not certain. This CDR3 spans 10 amino acids. Germline assignment: CDR1 SGHTS and CDR2 YDEGEE. Trimming pared 0 bases from V and 10 bases from J, leaving 5 bases between. For the CDR3, the DNA is TGTGCCAGCAGCTTGGGTGGCCAGTACTTC. Amino acid sequence: CASSLGGQYF. Complete variable domain (other parts from reference TRBV5-8 and TRBJ2-7): EAGVTQSPTHLIKTRGQQATLRCSPISGHTSVYWYQQALGLGLQFLLWYDEGEERNRGNFPPRFSGRQFPNYSSELNVNALELEDSALYLCASSLGGQYFGPGTRLTVT.

The chain is built from TRBV7-2 and TRBJ2-3; TRBD1 is a possible D gene (6 bases). Germline CDR1 reads SGHTA; CDR2 reads FQGNSA. There are 16 residues in the CDR3. The V gene lost 5 bases and the J gene lost 2 bases, with 17 bases spanning the gap. CDR3 sequence reads: CASSPQGRGDTDTQYF. In DNA, the CDR3 is TGTGCCAGCAGCCCTCAGGGCAGGGGTGACACAGATACGCAGTATTTT.

The V call is TRBV6-6, the J call TRBJ2-7; 10 positions agree with TRBD2. Trimming cost V 5 bases and J 2 bases; bases outside gene matches: 3. Germline loops: CDR1 MNHNY, CDR2 SVGAGI (reference sequence). This CDR3 region has 14 residues. CDR3 loop: CASSLAGAPYEQYF. Written as DNA, the CDR3 is TGTGCCAGCAGTCTAGCGGGAGCCCCCTACGAGCAGTACTTC.

This clone was recorded once. The chain couples TRBV4-1 to TRBJ1-4, with D unresolved. Trimming stripped 7 bases from V and 8 bases from J, with 17 bases between. CDR3 size: 14 residues. Germline-derived CDR1 and CDR2 are MGHRA and YSYEKL. CDR3 in amino acids: CASIESGRGEKLFF. The CDR3 region has the DNA TGCGCCAGCATTGAATCGGGAAGAGGAGAAAAACTGTTTTTT.

This clone was counted a single time. The chain employs TRBV6-1 and TRBJ1-2; D is perhaps TRBD1 (5 bases). The germline V gene encodes CDR1 MNHNS and CDR2 SASEGT. The CDR3 covers 15 residues. The germline V and J ends were trimmed by 2 bases and 7 bases, with 17 bases remaining between them. CDR3 DNA sequence: TGTGCCAGCAGTGAAATCGGGGGTTTGTCGGCTGGCTACACCTTC. This encodes CASSEIGGLSAGYTF.

The chain recombines TRBV7-2 with TRBJ2-7; D unclear. Trimming cost V 3 bases and J 2 bases, with 8 bases left between them. Germline values: CDR1 SGHTA, CDR2 FQGNSA. The CDR3 loop spans 13 amino acids. The CDR3 sequence: CASSFTPPYEQYF. CDR3 coding DNA: TGTGCCAGCAGCTTTACCCCCCCCTACGAGCAGTACTTC.

This chain links TRBV5-1 with TRBJ1-6, with 7 bases lining up with TRBD1. With V trimmed by 5 bases and J by 8 bases, 7 bases remained unmatched. Germline CDR1 and CDR2: SGHRS and YFSETQ. This CDR3 spans 14 amino acids. The CDR3 DNA sequence: TGCGCCAGCAGAACGGGACAGCGAGATTCACCCCTCCACTTT. It encodes CASRTGQRDSPLHF.